One sample yielded the 3 T cell receptor beta chains listed below, sequenced in a study of shared clonotypes between healthy human individuals. Generated by immunoSEQ multiplex PCR, the TCRdb table keeps only in-frame clones and is missing some. The table has roughly 2 million clones, approximately 94% seen once. CD45RO-negative cells were positively selected for CCR7, leaving out terminally differentiated effector memory CD45RA+ cells. Sequenced material: naive CD8+ T cells sorted from blood. The receptor source for this set is a man between 18 and 35 years old in good health.

This clone was recorded once. The gene calls are TRBV19 and TRBJ1-2; weak D call: TRBD1 (6 bases). Deletions cut 10 bases from V and 3 bases from J, with 15 bases between. This CDR3 comprises 13 residues. Germline V gene data show CDR1 as LNHDA and CDR2 as SQIVND (reference sequence). The CDR3 DNA follows: TGTGCCACCCAGGGGTGGGAGGACTATGGCTACACCTTC. Translation: CATQGWEDYGYTF.

This clone was detected only a few times. J is TRBJ1-1 and V is TRBV11-2, with D tentatively TRBD1 (6 bases). Germline V gene data show CDR1 as SGHAT and CDR2 as FQNNGV. V was clipped by 4 bases and J by 1 base, with 13 bases between them. There are 15 residues in the CDR3. This chain's CDR3 is CASSSIQGKNTEAFF. The CDR3 coding sequence is TGTGCCAGCAGCTCGATACAGGGAAAGAACACTGAAGCTTTCTTT.

The gene calls are TRBV5-4 and TRBJ2-1, with 8 positions matching TRBD2. Per the germline V gene, CDR1 is SGHNT and CDR2 is YYREEE (reference sequence). V was pared by 9 bases and J by 5 bases, with 7 bases of the junction left unmatched. The CDR3 consists of 13 residues. Written as DNA, the CDR3 is TGTGCCAACTCGGCGGGGGGAAACAATGAGCAGTTCTTC. Encoded protein: CANSAGGNNEQFF.